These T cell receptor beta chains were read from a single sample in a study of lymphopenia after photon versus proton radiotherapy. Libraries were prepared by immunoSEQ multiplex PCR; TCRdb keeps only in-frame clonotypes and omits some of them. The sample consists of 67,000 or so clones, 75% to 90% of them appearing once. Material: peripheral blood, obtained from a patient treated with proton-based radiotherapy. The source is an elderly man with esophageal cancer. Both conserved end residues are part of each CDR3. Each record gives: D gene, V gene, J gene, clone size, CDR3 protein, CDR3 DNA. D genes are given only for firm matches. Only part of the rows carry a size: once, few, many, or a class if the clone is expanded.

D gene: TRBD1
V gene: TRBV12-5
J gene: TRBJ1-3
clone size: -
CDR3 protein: CASGLGRDRNSGNTIYF
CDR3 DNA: TGTGCTAGTGGTCTCGGTAGGGACAGAAACTCTGGAAACACCATATATTTT

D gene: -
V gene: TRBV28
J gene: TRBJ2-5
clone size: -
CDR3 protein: CASSQSDRRQTQYF
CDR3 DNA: TGTGCCAGCAGCCAGTCGGACCGGCGTCAGACCCAGTACTTC

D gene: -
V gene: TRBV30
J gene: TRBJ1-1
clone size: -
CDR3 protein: CAWSVQMNTEAFF
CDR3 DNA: TGTGCCTGGAGTGTACAAATGAACACTGAAGCTTTCTTT

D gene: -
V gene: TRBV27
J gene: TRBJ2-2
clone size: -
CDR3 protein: CASSFSSPGELFF
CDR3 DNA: TGTGCCAGCAGTTTCAGCAGCCCCGGGGAGCTGTTTTTT

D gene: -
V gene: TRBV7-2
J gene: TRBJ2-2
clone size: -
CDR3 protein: CASSLGRFRELFF
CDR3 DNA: TGTGCCAGCAGCTTAGGGAGATTCCGGGAGCTGTTTTTT

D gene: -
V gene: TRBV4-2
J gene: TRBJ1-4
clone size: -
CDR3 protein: CASSLRSQTYNEKLFF
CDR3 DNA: TGTGCCAGCAGCCTGAGATCCCAGACCTATAATGAAAAACTGTTTTTT

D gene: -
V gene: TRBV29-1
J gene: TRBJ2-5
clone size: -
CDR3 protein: CSVDRGTAFGSQYF
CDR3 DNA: TGCAGCGTTGATCGCGGGACAGCGTTTGGGTCCCAGTACTTC

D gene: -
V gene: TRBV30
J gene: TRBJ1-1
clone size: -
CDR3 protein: CAWSILVTGNTEAFF
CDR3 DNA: TGTGCCTGGAGTATATTAGTGACAGGGAACACTGAAGCTTTCTTT

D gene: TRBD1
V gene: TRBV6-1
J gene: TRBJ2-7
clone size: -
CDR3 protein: CASSEVGQGFEQYF
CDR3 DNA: TGTGCCAGCAGTGAAGTGGGACAGGGGTTTGAGCAGTACTTC

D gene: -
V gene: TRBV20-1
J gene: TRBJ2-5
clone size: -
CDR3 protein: CSARPEGTQYF
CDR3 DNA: TGCAGTGCTAGACCCGAGGGGACCCAGTACTTC

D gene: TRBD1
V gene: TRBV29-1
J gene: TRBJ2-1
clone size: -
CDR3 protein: CSARTGPNEQFF
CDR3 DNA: TGCAGCGCTAGGACAGGGCCAAATGAGCAGTTCTTC

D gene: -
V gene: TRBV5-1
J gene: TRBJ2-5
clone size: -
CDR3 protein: CASSFTTQETQYF
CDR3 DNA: TGCGCCAGCAGCTTTACCACGCAAGAGACCCAGTACTTC

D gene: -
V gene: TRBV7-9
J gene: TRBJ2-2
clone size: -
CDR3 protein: CASSLGVNTGELFF
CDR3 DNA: TGTGCCAGCAGCTTGGGGGTGAACACCGGGGAGCTGTTTTTT

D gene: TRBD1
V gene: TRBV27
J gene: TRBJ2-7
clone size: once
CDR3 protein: CASSWAGGSYEQYF
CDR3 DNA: TGTGCCAGCAGTTGGGCAGGGGGCTCCTACGAGCAGTACTTC

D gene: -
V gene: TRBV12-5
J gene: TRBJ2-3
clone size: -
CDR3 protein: CASGLASTDTQYF
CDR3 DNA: TGTGCTAGTGGTTTGGCCAGCACAGATACGCAGTATTTT

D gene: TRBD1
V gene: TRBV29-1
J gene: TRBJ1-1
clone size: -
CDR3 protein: CSVGEGAIGTEAFF
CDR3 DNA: TGCAGCGTTGGTGAGGGGGCAATAGGGACTGAAGCTTTCTTT

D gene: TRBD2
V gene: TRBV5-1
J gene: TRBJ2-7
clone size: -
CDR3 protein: CASSFGTSSYEQYF
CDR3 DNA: TGCGCCAGCAGCTTCGGGACTAGCTCCTACGAGCAGTACTTC

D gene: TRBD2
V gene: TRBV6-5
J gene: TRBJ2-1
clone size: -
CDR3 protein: CASSSITSGSGEQFF
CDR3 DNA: TGTGCCAGCAGTTCCATTACTAGCGGGAGTGGTGAGCAGTTCTTC

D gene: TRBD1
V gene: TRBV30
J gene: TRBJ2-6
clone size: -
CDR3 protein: CAWSTGQGVSGANVLTF
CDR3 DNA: TGTGCCTGGAGTACGGGACAGGGGGTCTCTGGGGCCAACGTCCTGACTTTC

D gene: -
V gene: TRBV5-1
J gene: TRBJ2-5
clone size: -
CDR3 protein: CASSAQGETQYF
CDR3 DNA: TGCGCCAGCAGCGCCCAAGGGGAGACCCAGTACTTC

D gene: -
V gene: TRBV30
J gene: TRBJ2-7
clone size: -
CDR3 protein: CAWGLTSYEQYF
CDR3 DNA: TGTGCCTGGGGCCTCACAAGCTACGAGCAGTACTTC

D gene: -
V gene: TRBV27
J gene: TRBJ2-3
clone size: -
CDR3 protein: CASSFGRTQYF
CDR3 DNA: TGTGCCAGCAGTTTCGGGAGAACGCAGTATTTT

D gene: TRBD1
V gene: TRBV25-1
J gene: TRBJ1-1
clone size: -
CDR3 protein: CASSARGISGAFF
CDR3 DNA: TGTGCCAGCAGTGCCAGGGGGATCTCTGGGGCTTTCTTT

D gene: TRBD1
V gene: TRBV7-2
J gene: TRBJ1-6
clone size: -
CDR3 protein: CASTTTGGYSPLHF
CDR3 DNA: TGTGCCAGCACCACGACAGGGGGCTATTCACCCCTCCACTTT

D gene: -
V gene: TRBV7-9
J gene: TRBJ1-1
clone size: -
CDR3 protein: CASTLPMNTEAFF
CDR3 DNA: TGTGCCAGCACCCTACCCATGAACACTGAAGCTTTCTTT

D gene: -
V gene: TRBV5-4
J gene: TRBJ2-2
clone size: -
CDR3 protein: CASSRKINREIGELFF
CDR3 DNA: TGTGCCAGCAGCCGTAAAATAAACAGGGAAATCGGGGAGCTGTTTTTT

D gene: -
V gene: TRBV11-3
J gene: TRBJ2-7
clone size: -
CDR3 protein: CASSLGTGPGFEQYF
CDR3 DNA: TGTGCCAGCAGCCTGGGGACGGGACCCGGTTTTGAGCAGTACTTC

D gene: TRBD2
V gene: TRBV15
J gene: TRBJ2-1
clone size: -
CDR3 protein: CATSRGLAGGSSYNEQFF
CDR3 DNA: TGTGCCACCAGCAGAGGACTAGCGGGAGGGAGCTCCTACAATGAGCAGTTCTTC

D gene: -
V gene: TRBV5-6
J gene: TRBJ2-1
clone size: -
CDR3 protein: CASSLAGVGGPQFF
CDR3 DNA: TGTGCCAGCAGCTTGGCCGGGGTGGGAGGCCCCCAGTTCTTC

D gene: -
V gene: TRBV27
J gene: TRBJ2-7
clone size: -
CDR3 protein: CASRAPPGAEQYF
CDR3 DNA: TGTGCCAGCAGGGCTCCGCCAGGGGCCGAGCAGTACTTC

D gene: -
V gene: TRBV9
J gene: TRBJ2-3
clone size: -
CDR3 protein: CASSVAADPRQYF
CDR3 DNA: TGTGCCAGCAGCGTGGCCGCGGACCCTCGGCAGTATTTT

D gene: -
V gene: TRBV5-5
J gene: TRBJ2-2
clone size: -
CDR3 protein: CASSIGGSTGELFF
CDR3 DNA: TGTGCCAGCAGTATCGGAGGGAGCACCGGGGAGCTGTTTTTT

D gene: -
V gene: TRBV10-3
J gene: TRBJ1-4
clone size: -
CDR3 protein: CAISEPGLSRTNEKLFF
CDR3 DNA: TGTGCCATCAGTGAACCAGGGCTCTCTCGGACTAATGAAAAACTGTTTTTT

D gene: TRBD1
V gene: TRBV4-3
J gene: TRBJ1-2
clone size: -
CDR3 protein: CASSPGTGSFGYTF
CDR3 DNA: TGCGCCAGCAGCCCCGGGACAGGGTCTTTTGGCTACACCTTC

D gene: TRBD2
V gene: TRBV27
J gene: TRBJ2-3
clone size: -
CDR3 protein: CASSYSGGGDTQYF
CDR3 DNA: TGTGCCAGCAGTTACAGCGGGGGGGGAGATACGCAGTATTTT

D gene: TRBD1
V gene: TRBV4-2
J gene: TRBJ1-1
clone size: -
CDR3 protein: CASSQGADRGPEAFF
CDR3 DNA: TGTGCCAGCAGCCAAGGGGCGGACAGGGGGCCTGAAGCTTTCTTT

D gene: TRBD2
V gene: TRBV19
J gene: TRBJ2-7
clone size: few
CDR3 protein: CASSSSGRSSYEQYF
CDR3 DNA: TGTGCCAGTAGTTCTAGCGGGAGGAGCTCCTACGAGCAGTACTTC

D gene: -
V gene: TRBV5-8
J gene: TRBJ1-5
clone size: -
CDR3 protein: CASTSTGVTPGQPQHF
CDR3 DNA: TGTGCCAGCACTTCGACAGGCGTAACCCCCGGGCAGCCCCAGCATTTT

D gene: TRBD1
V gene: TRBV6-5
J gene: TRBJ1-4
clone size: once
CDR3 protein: CASSYSLGQGEEKLFF
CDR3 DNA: TGTGCCAGCAGTTACTCGTTGGGGCAGGGGGAAGAAAAACTGTTTTTT

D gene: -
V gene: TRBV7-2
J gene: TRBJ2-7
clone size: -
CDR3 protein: CASSLGGITSYEQYF
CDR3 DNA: TGTGCCAGCAGCTTAGGAGGGATCACATCCTACGAGCAGTACTTC

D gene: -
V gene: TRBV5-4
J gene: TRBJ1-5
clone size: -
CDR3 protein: CASSLESIVGAQHF
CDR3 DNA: TGTGCCAGCAGCTTGGAGTCAATCGTTGGGGCCCAGCATTTT

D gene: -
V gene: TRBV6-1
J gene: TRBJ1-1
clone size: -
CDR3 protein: CASSELRAGRAFF
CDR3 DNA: TGTGCCAGCAGTGAACTGAGGGCAGGGCGGGCTTTCTTT

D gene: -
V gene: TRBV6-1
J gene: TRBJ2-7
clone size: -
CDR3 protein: CASSVERFYEQYF
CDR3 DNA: TGTGCCAGCAGTGTTGAAAGATTCTACGAGCAGTACTTC

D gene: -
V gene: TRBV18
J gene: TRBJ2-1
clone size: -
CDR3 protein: CASSPPGTRYNEQFF
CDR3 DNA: TGTGCCAGCTCACCACCAGGGACACGCTACAATGAGCAGTTCTTC

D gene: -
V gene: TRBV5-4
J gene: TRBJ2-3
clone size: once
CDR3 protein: CASSPTGGRGTDTQYF
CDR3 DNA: TGTGCCAGCAGCCCGACGGGGGGCCGGGGCACAGATACGCAGTATTTT

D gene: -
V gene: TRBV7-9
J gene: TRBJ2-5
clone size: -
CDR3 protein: CASSPLARAETQYF
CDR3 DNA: TGTGCCAGCAGCCCTTTAGCCAGAGCAGAGACCCAGTACTTC